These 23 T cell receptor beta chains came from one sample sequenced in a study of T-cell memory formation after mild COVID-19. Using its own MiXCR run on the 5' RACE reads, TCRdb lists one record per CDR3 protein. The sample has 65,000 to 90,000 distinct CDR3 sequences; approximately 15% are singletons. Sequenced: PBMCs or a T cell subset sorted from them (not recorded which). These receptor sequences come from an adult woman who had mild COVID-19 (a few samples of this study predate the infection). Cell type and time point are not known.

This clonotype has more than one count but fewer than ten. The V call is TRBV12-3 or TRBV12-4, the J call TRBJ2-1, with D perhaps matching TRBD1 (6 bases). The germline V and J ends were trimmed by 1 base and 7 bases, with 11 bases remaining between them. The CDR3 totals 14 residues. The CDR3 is CASSLGGPGNEQFF. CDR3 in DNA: TGTGCCAGCAGTTTAGGGGGGCCCGGGAATGAGCAGTTCTTC.

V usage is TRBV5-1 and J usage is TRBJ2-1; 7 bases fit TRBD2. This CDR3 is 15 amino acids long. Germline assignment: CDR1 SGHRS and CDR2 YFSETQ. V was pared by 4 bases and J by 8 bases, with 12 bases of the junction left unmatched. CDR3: CASSPGLTALDEQFF. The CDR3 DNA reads TGCGCCAGCAGCCCGGGACTAACAGCCCTGGATGAGCAGTTCTTC.

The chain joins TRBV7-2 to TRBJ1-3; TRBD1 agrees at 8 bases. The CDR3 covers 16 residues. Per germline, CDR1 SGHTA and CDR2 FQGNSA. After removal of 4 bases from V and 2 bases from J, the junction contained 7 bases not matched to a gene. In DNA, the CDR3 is TGTGCCAGCAGCTCCTGGCAGGGGGCACCTGGAAACACCATATATTTT. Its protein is CASSSWQGAPGNTIYF. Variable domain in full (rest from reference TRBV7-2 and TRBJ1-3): GAGVSQSPSNKVTEKGKDVELRCDPISGHTALYWYRQSLGQGLEFLIYFQGNSAPDKSGLPSDRFSAERTGGSVSTLTIQRTQQEDSAVYLCASSSWQGAPGNTIYFGEGSWLTVV.

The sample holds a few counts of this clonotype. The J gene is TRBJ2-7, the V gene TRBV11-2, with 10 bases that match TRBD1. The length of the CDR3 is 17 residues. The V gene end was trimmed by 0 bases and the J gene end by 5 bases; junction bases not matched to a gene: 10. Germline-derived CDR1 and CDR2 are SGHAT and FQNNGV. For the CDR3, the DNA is TGTGCCAGCAGCTTAGATGTTTGGGGACAGGGGTTGCACGAGCAGTACTTC. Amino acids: CASSLDVWGQGLHEQYF.

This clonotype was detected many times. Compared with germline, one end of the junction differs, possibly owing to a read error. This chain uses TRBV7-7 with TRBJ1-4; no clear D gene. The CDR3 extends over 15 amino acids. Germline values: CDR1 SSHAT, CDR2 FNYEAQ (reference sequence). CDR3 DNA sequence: TGTGCTAGCAGCTTAGGCGGAGGGTTTAATGAAAAACTGTTTTTT. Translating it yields CASSLGGGFNEKLFF.

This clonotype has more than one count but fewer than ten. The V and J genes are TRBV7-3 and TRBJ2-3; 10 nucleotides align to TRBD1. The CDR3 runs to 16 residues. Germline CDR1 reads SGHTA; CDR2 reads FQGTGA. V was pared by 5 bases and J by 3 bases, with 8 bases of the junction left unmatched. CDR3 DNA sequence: TGTGCCAGCAGCACACATGGGACAGGGGTAACAGATACGCAGTATTTT. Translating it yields CASSTHGTGVTDTQYF.

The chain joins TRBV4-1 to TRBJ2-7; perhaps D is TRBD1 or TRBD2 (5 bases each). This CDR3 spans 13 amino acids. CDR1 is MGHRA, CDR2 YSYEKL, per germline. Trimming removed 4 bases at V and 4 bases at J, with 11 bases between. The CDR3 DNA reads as TGCGCCAGCAGCCCGAGGGACGGATACGAGCAGTACTTC. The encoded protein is CASSPRDGYEQYF.

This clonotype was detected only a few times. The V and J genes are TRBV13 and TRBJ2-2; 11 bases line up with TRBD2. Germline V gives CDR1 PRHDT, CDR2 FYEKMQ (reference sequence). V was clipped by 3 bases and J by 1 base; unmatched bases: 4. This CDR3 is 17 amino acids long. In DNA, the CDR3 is TGTGCCAGCAGCTTGGAAGGGACTAGCGGGAACACCGGGGAGCTGTTTTTT. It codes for CASSLEGTSGNTGELFF.

CDR3 in DNA: TGTGCCACCAGCAGAGATGAAAATGAGCAGTTCTTC. Translation gives CATSRDENEQFF. The V gene is TRBV15, the J gene TRBJ2-1; unclear D gene. The CDR3 is 12 amino acids. V lost 0 bases to trimming and J lost 7 bases, with 4 bases between them. Germline V gene sequence: CDR1 LNHNV, CDR2 YYDKDF (reference sequence). Based on the CDR3 plus reference TRBV15 and TRBJ2-1, the full variable domain is DAMVIQNPRYQVTQFGKPVTLSCSQTLNHNVMYWYQQKSSQAPKLLFHYYDKDFNNEADTPDNFQSRRPNTSFCFLDIRSPGLGDTAMYLCATSRDENEQFFGPGTRLTVL.

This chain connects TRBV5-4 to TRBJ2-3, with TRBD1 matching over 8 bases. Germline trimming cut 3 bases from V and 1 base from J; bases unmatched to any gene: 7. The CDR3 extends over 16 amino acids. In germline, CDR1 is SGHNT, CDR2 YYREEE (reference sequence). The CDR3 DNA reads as TGTGCCAGCAGCTCCTCCCCGGGACAGGGCACAGATACGCAGTATTTT. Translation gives CASSSSPGQGTDTQYF.

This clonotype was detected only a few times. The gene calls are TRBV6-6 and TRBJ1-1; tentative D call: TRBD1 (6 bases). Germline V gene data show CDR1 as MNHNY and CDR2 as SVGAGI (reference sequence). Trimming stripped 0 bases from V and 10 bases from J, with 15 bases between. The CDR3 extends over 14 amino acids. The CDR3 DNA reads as TGTGCCAGCAGTTACTCGGGGGGCCCCTTGGTAGCTTTCTTT. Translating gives CASSYSGGPLVAFF.

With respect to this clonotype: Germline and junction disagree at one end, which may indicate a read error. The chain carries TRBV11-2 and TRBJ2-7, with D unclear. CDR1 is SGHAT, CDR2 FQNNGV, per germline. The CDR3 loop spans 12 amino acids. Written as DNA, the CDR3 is TGTGCCAGCAGCTTCGAGCGCCGCGCAATTCTCTTC. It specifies CASSFERRAILF.

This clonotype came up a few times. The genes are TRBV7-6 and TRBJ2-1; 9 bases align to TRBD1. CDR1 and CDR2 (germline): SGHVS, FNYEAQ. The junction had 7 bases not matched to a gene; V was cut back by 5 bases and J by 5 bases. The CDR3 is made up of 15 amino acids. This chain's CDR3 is CASSLEQGADNEQFF. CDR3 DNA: TGTGCCAGCAGCCTCGAACAGGGGGCTGACAATGAGCAGTTCTTC.

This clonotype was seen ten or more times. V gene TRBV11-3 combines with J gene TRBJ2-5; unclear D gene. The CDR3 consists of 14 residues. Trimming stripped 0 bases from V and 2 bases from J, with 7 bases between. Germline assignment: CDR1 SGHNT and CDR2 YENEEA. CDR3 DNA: TGTGCCAGCAGCTTAGATATCAGTCAAGAGACCCAGTACTTC. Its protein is CASSLDISQETQYF. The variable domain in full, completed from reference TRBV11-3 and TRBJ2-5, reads EAGVVQSPRYKIIEKKQPVAFWCNPISGHNTLYWYLQNLGQGPELLIRYENEEAVDDSQLPKDRFSAERLKGVDSTLKIQPAELGDSAVYLCASSLDISQETQYFGPGTRLLVL.

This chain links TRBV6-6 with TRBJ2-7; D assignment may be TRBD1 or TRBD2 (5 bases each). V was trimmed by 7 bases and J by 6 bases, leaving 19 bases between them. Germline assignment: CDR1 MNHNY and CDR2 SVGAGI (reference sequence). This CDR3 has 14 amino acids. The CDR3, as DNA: TGTGCCAGCACTCCCGGGGCACCAGGTTTCGAGCAGTACTTC. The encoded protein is CASTPGAPGFEQYF.

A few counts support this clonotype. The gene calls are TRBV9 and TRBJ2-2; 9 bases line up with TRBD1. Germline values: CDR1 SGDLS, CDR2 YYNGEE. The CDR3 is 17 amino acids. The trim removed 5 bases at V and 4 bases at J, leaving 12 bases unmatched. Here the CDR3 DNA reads TGTGCCAGCAGACTAGGGACAGGGAAGGGCGGCACCGGGGAGCTGTTTTTT. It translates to CASRLGTGKGGTGELFF.

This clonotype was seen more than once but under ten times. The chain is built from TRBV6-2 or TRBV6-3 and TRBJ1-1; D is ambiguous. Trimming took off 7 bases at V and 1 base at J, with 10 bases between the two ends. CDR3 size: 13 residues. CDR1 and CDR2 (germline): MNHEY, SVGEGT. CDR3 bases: TGTGCCAGCAAGGCCAGGACGAACACTGAAGCTTTCTTT. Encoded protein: CASKARTNTEAFF.

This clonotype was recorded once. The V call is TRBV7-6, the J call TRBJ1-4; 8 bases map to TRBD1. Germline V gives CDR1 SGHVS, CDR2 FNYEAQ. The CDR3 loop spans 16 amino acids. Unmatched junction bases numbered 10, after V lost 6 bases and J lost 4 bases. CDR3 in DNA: TGTGCCAGCAGTTGGTATCAGGGGGCAGATAATGAAAAACTGTTTTTT. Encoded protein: CASSWYQGADNEKLFF.

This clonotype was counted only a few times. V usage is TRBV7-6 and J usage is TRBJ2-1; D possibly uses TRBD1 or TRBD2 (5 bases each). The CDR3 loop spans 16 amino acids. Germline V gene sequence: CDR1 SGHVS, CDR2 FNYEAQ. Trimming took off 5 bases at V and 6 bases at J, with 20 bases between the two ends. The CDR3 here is CASSHPLGGETNEQFF. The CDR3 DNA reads TGTGCCAGCAGCCATCCTCTTGGGGGAGAAACCAATGAGCAGTTCTTC.

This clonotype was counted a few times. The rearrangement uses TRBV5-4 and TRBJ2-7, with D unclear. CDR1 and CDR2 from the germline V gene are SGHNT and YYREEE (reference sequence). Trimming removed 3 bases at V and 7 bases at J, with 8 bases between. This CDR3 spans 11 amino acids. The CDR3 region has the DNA TGTGCCAGCAGCTCGACTGGGGAGCAGTACTTC. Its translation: CASSSTGEQYF.

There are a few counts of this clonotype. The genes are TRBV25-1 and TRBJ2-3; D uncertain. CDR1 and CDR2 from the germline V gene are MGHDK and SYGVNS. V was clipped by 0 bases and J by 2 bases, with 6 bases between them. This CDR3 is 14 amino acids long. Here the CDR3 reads CASSEYALTDTQYF. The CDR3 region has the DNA TGTGCCAGCAGTGAATATGCGCTCACAGATACGCAGTATTTT. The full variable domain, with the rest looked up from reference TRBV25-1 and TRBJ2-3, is EADIYQTPRYLVIGTGKKITLECSQTMGHDKMYWYQQDPGMELHLIHYSYGVNSTEKGDLSSESTVSRIRTEHFPLTLESARPSHTSQYLCASSEYALTDTQYFGPGTRLTVL.

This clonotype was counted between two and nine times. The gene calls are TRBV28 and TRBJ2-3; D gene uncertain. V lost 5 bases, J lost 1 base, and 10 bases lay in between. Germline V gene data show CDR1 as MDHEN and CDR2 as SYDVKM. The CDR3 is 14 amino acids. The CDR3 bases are TGTGCCAGCAGTCCCGACGGAGGCACAGATACGCAGTATTTT. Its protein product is CASSPDGGTDTQYF.

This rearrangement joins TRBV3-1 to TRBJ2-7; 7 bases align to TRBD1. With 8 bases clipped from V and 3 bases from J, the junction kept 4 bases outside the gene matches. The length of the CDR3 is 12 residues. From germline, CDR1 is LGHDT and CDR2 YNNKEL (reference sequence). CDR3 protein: CASGPGGYEQYF. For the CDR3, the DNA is TGTGCCAGCGGGCCAGGGGGCTACGAGCAGTACTTC.